Listed here are 12 T cell receptor beta chains from one sample, sequenced in a study of T cells in Graves' hyperthyroidism and ophthalmopathy. TCR beta CDR3 regions were amplified from RNA transcripts. TCR CDR3 underwent first-round RT-PCR with the HTBI primer set. Each CDR3 protein gets one entry after TCRdb re-called the multiplex PCR reads with MiXCR. The repertoire includes approximately 640,000 distinct CDR3 sequences, 15% to 20% of them detected once, and about 3.8% sits in the top ten. Sequencing was done on a sample of blood. The receptors were sampled from a woman between 25 and 40 years old with Graves' hyperthyroidism.

This chain links TRBV20-1 with TRBJ2-3; D unclear. V lost 5 bases to trimming and J lost 6 bases, with 15 bases between them. The CDR3 consists of 13 residues. Germline values: CDR1 DFQATT, CDR2 SNEGSKA (reference sequence). CDR3 sequence reads: CSAGVISWDTQYF. The CDR3, as DNA: TGCAGTGCTGGGGTAATTTCATGGGATACGCAGTATTTT.

Turning to this clonotype: The missing conserved phenylalanine or tryptophan at the end of this CDR3 makes a read error likely. The chain employs TRBV5-1 and TRBJ2-1, with 8 bases aligning to TRBD2. The CDR3 runs 19 residues. J lost 0 bases, V lost 0 bases, and 11 bases had no gene match. Germline assignment: CDR1 SGHRS and CDR2 YFSETQ. The CDR3 sequence: CASSLAGLAGSSSYNEQFS. DNA for the CDR3: TGCGCCAGCAGCTTGGCCGGGCTAGCGGGCTCCAGCTCCTACAATGAGCAGTTCTCC.

This clonotype has at least ten counts. The V gene is TRBV11-1, the J gene TRBJ1-1; weak D call: TRBD1 (6 bases). V shed 3 bases and J shed 5 bases, with 19 bases lying between them. From germline, CDR1 is SGHAT and CDR2 FQDESV (reference sequence). The CDR3 has 16 residues. DNA of the CDR3: TGTGCCAGCAGCTTGTTCAGCTCAGGGGCGGGAACTGAAGCTTTCTTT. Translation: CASSLFSSGAGTEAFF.

There are many counts of this clonotype. V usage is TRBV2 and J usage is TRBJ2-3, with TRBD1 matching 7 bases. V gave up 5 bases and J gave up 1 base; unmatched junction bases: 3. CDR1 SNHLY and CDR2 FYNNEI come from the germline V gene. The CDR3 totals 14 residues. This chain's CDR3 is CASSTGTGTDTQYF. The CDR3 DNA is TGTGCCAGCAGTACAGGGACAGGCACAGATACGCAGTATTTT.

This clonotype has a count of ten or more. The gene calls are TRBV3-1 and TRBJ2-1; 8 bases line up with TRBD2. After removal of 7 bases from V and 3 bases from J, the junction contained 2 bases not matched to a gene. Germline CDR1 is LGHDT and CDR2 is YNNKEL (reference sequence). This CDR3 spans 13 amino acids. CDR3 nucleotide sequence: TGTGCCAGCAAACTAGCGGACTACAATGAGCAGTTCTTC. Translating gives CASKLADYNEQFF.

There are a few counts of this clonotype. This sequence joins TRBV13 and TRBJ2-7; D may be TRBD1 or TRBD2 (5 bases each). V was trimmed by 5 bases and J by 2 bases, leaving 13 bases between them. The CDR3 totals 14 residues. In germline, CDR1 is PRHDT, CDR2 FYEKMQ (reference sequence). The CDR3 DNA is TGTGCCAGCAGCACTCGGGACCAGACCTACGAGCAGTACTTC. Translation: CASSTRDQTYEQYF.

This clonotype was found many times. The V call is TRBV2, the J call TRBJ1-2; 9 nucleotides line up with TRBD1. The CDR3 totals 13 residues. Germline CDR1 SNHLY, CDR2 FYNNEI. V gave up 7 bases and J gave up 4 bases; unmatched junction bases: 4. The CDR3 DNA reads as TGTGCCAGCATGGGACAGGGCACCTATGGCTACACCTTC. It specifies CASMGQGTYGYTF.

This clonotype was seen more than once but under ten times. The chain recombines TRBV12-3 or TRBV12-4 with TRBJ2-1, with 8 bases that match TRBD2. The CDR3 sequence is 15 residues long. V was clipped by 5 bases and J by 4 bases; unmatched bases: 7. The chain's CDR3 is CASSRSGSRYNEQFF. DNA for the CDR3: TGTGCCAGCAGTCGAAGCGGGAGCAGGTACAATGAGCAGTTCTTC.

As regards this clonotype: This could be a read error, since a much larger clone is one nucleotide away. The DNA of the CDR3 is TGCAGTGCTAGAGACCAGGGAGGGAAGGAGGCCCAGTACTTC. This codes for CSARDQGGKEAQYF. This chain uses TRBV20-1 with TRBJ2-5, with 7 nucleotides matching TRBD2. V lost 0 bases and J lost 9; bases outside the gene matches: 10. This CDR3 has 14 residues. Germline CDR1 and CDR2: DFQATT and SNEGSKA (reference sequence).

In its sample, this clonotype was seen a few times. The CDR3 coding sequence is TGTGCCAGCAGCTCTGCCCGGGGCGGGGAGCTGTTTTTT. The encoded protein is CASSSARGGELFF. This chain uses TRBV7-6 with TRBJ2-2; weak D call: TRBD2 (5 bases). Germline CDR1 is SGHVS and CDR2 is FNYEAQ. The V gene lost 4 bases and the J gene lost 7 bases, with 10 bases spanning the gap. The CDR3 is 13 amino acids.

This clonotype was seen at least ten times. The V and J genes are TRBV28 and TRBJ2-1; D is uncertain. This CDR3 comprises 14 residues. CDR1 is MDHEN, CDR2 SYDVKM, per germline. V lost 8 bases and J lost 2, with 13 bases in between. The CDR3 DNA follows: TGTGCCAGCGGTATTCCCGCCACCTACAATGAGCAGTTCTTC. Translating it yields CASGIPATYNEQFF.

This clonotype appeared many times. The chain carries TRBV5-1 and TRBJ1-1; D gene unclear. Germline CDR1 reads SGHRS; CDR2 reads YFSETQ. The V gene lost 1 base and the J gene lost 0 bases, with 7 bases spanning the gap. There are 14 residues in the CDR3. The CDR3, as DNA: TGCGCCAGCAGCTTGTCGGCAGTGAACACTGAAGCTTTCTTT. This codes for CASSLSAVNTEAFF.